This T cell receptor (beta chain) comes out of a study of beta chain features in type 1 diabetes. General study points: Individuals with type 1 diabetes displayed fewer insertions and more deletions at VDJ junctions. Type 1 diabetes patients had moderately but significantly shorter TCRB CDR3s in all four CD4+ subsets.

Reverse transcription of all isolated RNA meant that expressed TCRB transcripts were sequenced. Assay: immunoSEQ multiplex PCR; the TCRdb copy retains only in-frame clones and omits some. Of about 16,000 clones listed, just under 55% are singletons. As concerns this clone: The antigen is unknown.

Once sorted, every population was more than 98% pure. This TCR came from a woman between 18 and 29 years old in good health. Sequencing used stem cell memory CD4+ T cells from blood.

In DNA form, the CDR3 reads TGTGCCAGCACATGGTCTAGCGGGCTGAATACGCAGTATTTT. Protein: CASTWSSGLNTQYF. The gene calls are TRBV28 and TRBJ2-3; 8 bases are shared with TRBD2. This CDR3 is built from 14 residues. Germline-derived CDR1 and CDR2 are MDHEN and SYDVKM. V shed 7 bases and J 7 bases; nucleotides not matched to a gene: 10.